These 24 T cell receptor beta chains were all obtained from the same sample, sequenced in a study of blood T cell repertoires in COVID-19. Sequenced by immunoSEQ multiplex PCR; TCRdb stores in-frame clones only, minus some. The sample lists some 150,000 clones; 80% to 90% were seen once. Sequencing was carried out using peripheral blood. The receptor set was obtained from a human donor with acute or convalescent COVID-19. The donor label of this sample is uncertain.

This clone occurred once. The chain uses TRBV18 and TRBJ2-1; 13 nucleotides align to TRBD2. The germline V gene encodes CDR1 KGHSH and CDR2 LQKENI. Trimming removed 4 bases from V and 5 bases from J; junction bases left unmatched: 8. The CDR3 is made up of 17 amino acids. The CDR3 spells CASSQWEGTSGNNEQFF. Written as DNA, the CDR3 is TGTGCCAGCTCACAATGGGAAGGGACTAGCGGGAACAATGAGCAGTTCTTC.

The chain uses TRBV15 and TRBJ1-5; 8 positions agree with TRBD1. Germline V CDR1 and CDR2: LNHNV, YYDKDF (reference sequence). Trimming at V came to 3 bases and at J to 7 bases, leaving 5 bases not matched to a gene. The CDR3 runs 14 residues. CDR3: CATSRTGENQPQHF. CDR3 in DNA: TGTGCCACCAGCAGGACAGGGGAAAACCAGCCCCAGCATTTT.

This clone was seen a few times. The V and J genes are TRBV15 and TRBJ1-2, with TRBD1 as a possible D gene (6 bases). V was shortened by 5 bases and J by 2 bases, with 15 bases between the two germline ends. CDR1 is LNHNV, CDR2 YYDKDF, per germline (reference sequence). The CDR3 consists of 15 residues. CDR3 nucleotide sequence: TGTGCCACCAGCTCTGGGGGCAGGCAAAACTATGGCTACACCTTC. Translating gives CATSSGGRQNYGYTF.

This clone was counted only a few times. The rearrangement joins TRBV19 to TRBJ1-1; D gene ambiguous. Trimming took off 6 bases at V and 2 bases at J, with 10 bases between the two ends. In germline, CDR1 is LNHDA, CDR2 SQIVND (reference sequence). CDR3 length: 13 residues. For the CDR3, the DNA is TGTGCCAGTAGGAGGGCCCCCAACACTGAAGCTTTCTTT. As protein: CASRRAPNTEAFF.

V gene TRBV24-1 combines with J gene TRBJ2-2; 11 positions match TRBD1. CDR3 size: 17 residues. Unmatched junction bases numbered 10, after V lost 5 bases and J lost 6 bases. Germline lookup yields CDR1 KGHDR and CDR2 SFDVKD. The CDR3: CATSVPPGTGGAGELFF. In DNA form, the CDR3 reads TGTGCCACCAGTGTCCCGCCCGGGACAGGGGGAGCCGGGGAGCTGTTTTTT.

The chain carries TRBV7-9 and TRBJ1-4; D unclear. The CDR3 covers 14 residues. The germline gives CDR1 SEHNR, CDR2 FQNEAQ (reference sequence). V dropped 1 base and J dropped 7 bases, with 10 bases sitting between them. CDR3 sequence reads: CASSLVGRGEKLFF. Written as DNA, the CDR3 is TGTGCCAGCAGCTTAGTCGGTCGCGGTGAAAAACTGTTTTTT.

The chain has TRBV3-1 (or the pseudogene TRBV3-2) and TRBJ2-2; D unresolved. The CDR3 extends over 15 amino acids. Germline assignment: CDR1 LGHDT and CDR2 YNNKEL (reference sequence). V lost 4 bases, J lost 0 bases, and 9 bases lay in between. The CDR3 nucleotides read TGTGCCAGCAGCCGTTCTACTACGAACACCGGGGAGCTGTTTTTT. Its protein is CASSRSTTNTGELFF.

This clone was detected a few times. The CDR3, as DNA: TGTGCCAGCAGCCTAGCCCTCCCTAGCGGCGCCTACAATGAGCAGTTCTTC. It yields the protein CASSLALPSGAYNEQFF. The V gene is TRBV5-5, the J gene TRBJ2-1, with TRBD2 identical over 7 bases. V lost 4 bases and J lost 2; bases outside the gene matches: 12. Germline V gene sequence: CDR1 SGHKS, CDR2 YYEKEE (reference sequence). This CDR3 region has 17 residues.

The rearrangement links TRBV7-6 to TRBJ2-2; 10 bases line up with TRBD1. With 1 base clipped from V and 2 bases from J, the junction kept 13 bases outside the gene matches. This CDR3 region has 20 residues. Germline CDR1 reads SGHVS; CDR2 reads FNYEAQ. The CDR3: CASSLVGTGAASGNTGELFF. Written as DNA, the CDR3 is TGTGCCAGCAGCTTAGTAGGGACAGGGGCCGCTAGCGGAAACACCGGGGAGCTGTTTTTT.

V usage is TRBV2 and J usage is TRBJ1-2; D perhaps matches TRBD1 (5 bases). This CDR3 has 14 residues. The V gene's germline CDR1 is SNHLY and CDR2 FYNNEI. Trimming shortened V by 1 base and J by 8 bases, and 14 bases separated the two germline ends. CDR3 DNA: TGTGCCAGCAGTGAAGGAAACAGGTATCACGGCTACACCTTC. This gives the protein CASSEGNRYHGYTF.

The chain employs TRBV9 and TRBJ1-4, with a tentative D call TRBD1 (5 bases). Trimming stripped 5 bases from V and 0 bases from J, with 8 bases between. Germline assignment: CDR1 SGDLS and CDR2 YYNGEE. The CDR3 covers 14 residues. The CDR3 is CASSSRATNEKLFF. DNA of the CDR3: TGTGCCAGCAGTTCCAGGGCAACTAATGAAAAACTGTTTTTT.

The rearrangement joins TRBV15 to TRBJ1-4; D uncertain. In germline, CDR1 is LNHNV, CDR2 YYDKDF (reference sequence). Trimming shortened V by 6 bases and J by 8 bases, and 13 bases separated the two germline ends. The CDR3 contains 13 residues. The DNA of the CDR3 is TGTGCCACCAGGGCCCGGGGAGAGGAAAAACTGTTTTTT. Translating gives CATRARGEEKLFF.

The V and J genes are TRBV7-6 and TRBJ2-5; TRBD2 matches 7 bases. Germline-derived CDR1 and CDR2 are SGHVS and FNYEAQ. V lost 2 bases to trimming and J lost 7 bases; unmatched junction nucleotides: 1. The length of the CDR3 is 12 residues. CDR3 coding DNA: TGTGCCAGCAGCTTATGGGAGGGGACCCAGTACTTC. It encodes CASSLWEGTQYF.

The chain joins TRBV2 to TRBJ1-2; the D gene is possibly TRBD1 (6 bases). CDR1 is SNHLY, CDR2 FYNNEI, per germline. The V end was cut by 4 bases, the J end by 5 bases, with 11 bases between. This CDR3 contains 13 residues. CDR3 in DNA: TGTGCCAGCAGTGGTGGGCAGGGGTATGGCTACACCTTC. It specifies CASSGGQGYGYTF.

The chain has TRBV9 and TRBJ2-6; D possibly corresponds to TRBD1 (5 bases). Trimming removed 5 bases from V and 2 bases from J, with 8 bases in between. Germline CDR1 is SGDLS and CDR2 is YYNGEE. CDR3 length: 14 amino acids. The DNA of the CDR3 is TGTGCCAGCAGGACAGCCCCTGGGGCCAACGTCCTGACTTTC. This codes for CASRTAPGANVLTF.

J is TRBJ1-1 and V is TRBV21-1. TRBV21-1 is noted as a pseudogene. The CDR3 sequence is 15 residues long. The CDR3 nucleotides read TGTGCCAGCAGTCTATCTATACCCTTGAACACTGAAGCTTTCTTT. Residues: CASSLSIPLNTEAFF.

The rearrangement joins TRBV6-6 to TRBJ2-7; 7 nucleotides align to TRBD2. Germline assignment: CDR1 MNHNY and CDR2 SVGAGI (reference sequence). The CDR3 covers 12 residues. J lost 3 bases, V lost 10 bases, and 6 bases had no gene match. CDR3 nucleotides: TGTGCCACATCTGGGGGGGGCTACGAGCAGTACGTC. It codes for CATSGGGYEQYV.

The chain carries TRBV13 and TRBJ1-1; D perhaps matches TRBD1 (6 bases). Germline lookup yields CDR1 PRHDT and CDR2 FYEKMQ (reference sequence). The CDR3 is 14 residues long. V lost 4 bases and J 0 bases, leaving 9 bases between the germline ends. Here the CDR3 reads CASSYRVMNTEAFF. The CDR3 bases are TGTGCCAGCAGCTACAGGGTCATGAACACTGAAGCTTTCTTT.

The chain is built from TRBV10-1 and TRBJ1-5; 7 positions agree with TRBD1. This CDR3 spans 14 amino acids. Germline lookup yields CDR1 WNHNN and CDR2 SYGVQD (reference sequence). J lost 6 bases, V lost 3 bases, and 5 bases had no gene match. The CDR3, as DNA: TGCGCCAGCAGTGACGGACAGGAGGGTCAGCCCCAGCATTTT. It yields the protein CASSDGQEGQPQHF.

The chain combines TRBV27 with TRBJ1-5; D is ambiguous. The germline CDR1 and CDR2 sequences are MNHEY and SMNVEV (reference sequence). V dropped 1 base and J dropped 6 bases, with 7 bases sitting between them. The CDR3 extends over 13 amino acids. CDR3 coding DNA: TGTGCCAGCAGTTTATTCGGGGTTCAGCCCCAGCATTTT. Translated, it gives CASSLFGVQPQHF.

The chain links TRBV19 to TRBJ1-4, with 8 bases lining up with TRBD1. V trimming: 5 bases; J trimming: 7 bases; junction bases outside the gene matches: 6. This CDR3 spans 14 amino acids. Germline V gene data show CDR1 as LNHDA and CDR2 as SQIVND (reference sequence). The CDR3 sequence is CASSPGGASEKLFF. The DNA of the CDR3 is TGTGCCAGTAGTCCAGGGGGCGCGAGTGAAAAACTGTTTTTT.

The rearrangement links TRBV24-1 to TRBJ2-5; D is perhaps TRBD1 (5 bases). The CDR3 has 13 residues. The ends were cut back, 5 bases at V and 3 bases at J, with 9 bases in the middle. CDR1 KGHDR and CDR2 SFDVKD come from the germline V gene. DNA of the CDR3: TGTGCCACCAGTGTGGGCAGGGAAGAGACCCAGTACTTC. Its translation: CATSVGREETQYF.

The V gene is TRBV7-9, the J gene TRBJ1-2, with no clear D. CDR3 length: 16 amino acids. Germline assignment: CDR1 SEHNR and CDR2 FQNEAQ (reference sequence). V lost 1 base to trimming and J lost 5 bases, with 17 bases between them. CDR3 residues: CASSLDRATTTYGYTF. The CDR3 region has the DNA TGTGCCAGCAGCTTAGACAGAGCCACCACCACTTATGGCTACACCTTC.

CDR3 DNA: TGCGCCAGCAGCACGACAGGGTTGGACTATGGCTACACCTTC. Its protein is CASSTTGLDYGYTF. The rearrangement joins TRBV5-1 to TRBJ1-2; 7 bases agree with TRBD1. CDR3 length equals 14 residues. Germline CDR1 is SGHRS and CDR2 is YFSETQ. V gave up 4 bases and J gave up 3 bases; unmatched junction bases: 6.